This T cell receptor (beta chain) was sequenced for a study of technical replicates of blood from a handful of donors. Sequenced by immunoSEQ multiplex PCR; TCRdb stores in-frame clones only, minus some. Among nearly 70,000 clones listed, around nine tenths were seen once. The CDR3 length is 15 residues. The V and J ends lost 0 bases and 0 bases respectively, with 8 bases between them. Germline V lookup: CDR1 SEHNR, CDR2 FQNEAQ (reference sequence). V gene TRBV7-9 combines with J gene TRBJ1-1; D gene ambiguous. Input material: T cells isolated from PBMCs. This TCR was recovered from a human donor in good health. The CDR3 loop is CASSLARDLNTEAFF. CDR3 in DNA: TGTGCCAGCAGCTTAGCTCGGGATCTGAACACTGAAGCTTTCTTT.